This T cell receptor (beta chain) was captured by sequencing in a study of post-analysis software for immune sequencing data. Study at large: Included courses were relapsing-remitting and secondary progressive multiple sclerosis; progressive-relapsing multiple sclerosis was also included. Findings and limits, study-wide: TRBV segments more frequent in patients than in controls numbered roughly 5 and included TRBV5-6, TRBV5-1 and TRBV20-1. Controls showed significantly higher normalized Chao1 diversity than did multiple sclerosis patients. Strong same-batch co-clustering of samples appeared with F measure clustering.

This CDR3 has 16 residues. From germline, CDR1 is SGHTA and CDR2 FQGNSA. The V gene lost 1 base and the J gene lost 2 bases, with 9 bases spanning the gap. TCR beta cDNA libraries had unique molecular identifiers. It was from approximately 0.91 to 9.4 million T cells that some 500,000 cDNA molecules came. TCRdb redid the calling of the PCR reads with MiXCR, one entry per CDR3 protein. This table holds about 820,000 distinct CDR3 sequences, approximately 53% found once. In its sample, this clonotype was seen many times. The antigen remains undetermined. This receptor was obtained from a girl aged 5-17 years with multiple sclerosis. This chain connects TRBV7-2 to TRBJ2-6; D is undetermined. The source material was blood. The CDR3 is CASSLGVRAGANVLTF. DNA of the CDR3: TGTGCCAGCAGCTTAGGGGTCCGAGCTGGGGCCAACGTCCTGACTTTC.